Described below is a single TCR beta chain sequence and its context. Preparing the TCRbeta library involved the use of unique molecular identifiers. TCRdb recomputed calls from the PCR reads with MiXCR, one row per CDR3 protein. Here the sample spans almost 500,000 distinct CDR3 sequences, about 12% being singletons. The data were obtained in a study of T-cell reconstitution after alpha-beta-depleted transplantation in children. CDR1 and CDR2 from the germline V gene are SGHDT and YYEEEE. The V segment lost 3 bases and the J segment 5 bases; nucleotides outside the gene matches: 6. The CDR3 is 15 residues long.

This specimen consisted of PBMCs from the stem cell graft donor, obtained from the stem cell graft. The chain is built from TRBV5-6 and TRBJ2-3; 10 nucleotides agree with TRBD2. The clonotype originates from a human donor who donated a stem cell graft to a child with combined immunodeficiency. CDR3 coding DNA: TGTGCCAGCAGCTCCCTAGCGGGAGTGGAAGATACGCAGTATTTT. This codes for CASSSLAGVEDTQYF.